This passage covers 7 T cell receptor beta chains from one sample sequenced in a study of blood T cell repertoires in COVID-19. The data were produced by immunoSEQ multiplex PCR, yet TCRdb's version contains in-frame clones alone and is incomplete. Of 150,000 to 200,000 clones in the sample, roughly three quarters are singletons; the top ten hold 15% to 20%. Sequencing was performed on peripheral blood. The receptors derive from a man in his sixties with active or convalescent COVID-19.

The rearrangement joins TRBV6-6 to TRBJ2-7; possibly TRBD2 for D (6 bases). V was clipped by 2 bases and J by 5 bases, with 10 bases between them. Germline lookup yields CDR1 MNHNY and CDR2 SVGAGI (reference sequence). This CDR3 contains 13 residues. CDR3 amino acids: CASSYTRGNEQYF. CDR3 DNA: TGTGCCAGCAGTTACACCCGGGGGAACGAGCAGTACTTC.

CDR3 coding DNA: TGTGCCAGCAGTGACTCGTGGGGAGGGTTTGGCTACACCTTC. This translates into CASSDSWGGFGYTF. The chain joins TRBV6-4 to TRBJ1-2, with no clear D. There are 14 residues in the CDR3. Trimming took 0 bases from V and 7 from J, leaving 12 bases between them. Germline CDR1 MRHNA, CDR2 SNTAGT.

This clone was found a few times. The chain joins TRBV28 to TRBJ2-7; 8 nucleotides match TRBD1. V trimming: 3 bases; J trimming: 4 bases; junction bases outside the gene matches: 5. From germline, CDR1 is MDHEN and CDR2 SYDVKM. This CDR3 has 14 residues. The CDR3 reads CASSLAGGRYEQYF. For the CDR3, the DNA is TGTGCCAGCAGTTTGGCAGGGGGCAGGTACGAGCAGTACTTC.

The V and J genes are TRBV27 and TRBJ2-3, with 7 bases that match TRBD2. This CDR3 contains 17 residues. The germline V gene has CDR1 MNHEY and CDR2 SMNVEV (reference sequence). V lost 1 base, J lost 4 bases, and 11 bases stayed unmatched. The chain's CDR3 is CASSLFLPTSLADTQYF. As DNA, the CDR3 is TGTGCCAGCAGTTTATTTCTTCCGACTAGCTTGGCAGATACGCAGTATTTT.

This clone was observed many times. This chain uses TRBV9 with TRBJ1-1; perhaps TRBD1 as D (6 bases). Per the germline V gene, CDR1 is SGDLS and CDR2 is YYNGEE. The CDR3 has 14 amino acids. Trimming cost V 5 bases and J 4 bases, with 15 bases left between them. The CDR3 loop is CASRSLRGSTEAFF. CDR3 DNA: TGTGCCAGCAGGTCCCTAAGGGGGAGCACTGAAGCTTTCTTT.

The chain couples TRBV7-9 to TRBJ1-1, with D possibly being TRBD1 (5 bases). Germline V gene sequence: CDR1 SEHNR, CDR2 FQNEAQ (reference sequence). The V end lost 5 bases, the J end lost 0 bases, and 13 bases lay between the germline ends. CDR3 length equals 15 residues. The CDR3 coding sequence is TGTGCCAGCAGCCAGGAGGCGGGGGTGAACACTGAAGCTTTCTTT. It encodes CASSQEAGVNTEAFF.

The CDR3 reads CASSLRRRETQYF. CDR3 DNA: TGTGCCAGCAGCCTTCGTCGGAGAGAGACCCAGTACTTC. The rearrangement uses TRBV7-2 and TRBJ2-5; D ambiguous. The germline V gene encodes CDR1 SGHTA and CDR2 FQGNSA. This CDR3 is 13 amino acids long. Trimming took off 5 bases at V and 4 bases at J, with 11 bases between the two ends.